The 7 T cell receptor beta chains listed next were all sequenced from one sample in a study of lymphopenia after photon versus proton radiotherapy. Here immunoSEQ multiplex PCR was the method, and the copy in TCRdb shows in-frame clones only, minus some. The sample has roughly 13,000 clones, 88% seen once. Sequencing used peripheral blood, obtained from a patient treated with photon-based radiotherapy. Every receptor here comes from a man in his 60s with pancreatic cancer.

V usage is TRBV12-5 and J usage is TRBJ2-7; D not certain. The V gene's germline CDR1 is LGHNT and CDR2 FRNRAP. V lost 5 bases and J lost 2, with 13 bases in between. The CDR3 is 14 amino acids. The CDR3 DNA reads as TGTGCTAGTGGTACCTGGGCAGGACCCTACGAGCAGTACTTC. Protein sequence: CASGTWAGPYEQYF.

Written as DNA, the CDR3 is TGTGCCAGCAGTTTAGACAGTGAGCAGTACTTC. It is translated as CASSLDSEQYF. This sequence joins TRBV2 and TRBJ2-7; maybe TRBD1 (5 bases). Germline lookup yields CDR1 SNHLY and CDR2 FYNNEI. Trimming shortened V by 5 bases and J by 7 bases, and 9 bases separated the two germline ends. The CDR3 is 11 amino acids.

This sequence joins TRBV4-3 and TRBJ1-5, with no clear D. Germline CDR1 reads LGHNA; CDR2 reads YSLEER. V lost 4 bases, J lost 4 bases, and 14 bases lay in between. The CDR3 spans 15 residues. The CDR3 here is CASSPAQTSNQPQHF. CDR3 DNA sequence: TGCGCCAGCAGCCCAGCACAGACATCAAATCAGCCCCAGCATTTT.

V usage is TRBV4-1 and J usage is TRBJ2-4; 11 positions match TRBD2. Germline CDR1 reads MGHRA; CDR2 reads YSYEKL. With V trimmed by 1 base and J by 1 base, 6 bases remained unmatched. The CDR3 is made up of 18 amino acids. The CDR3 is CASSQGLAGGLAKNIQYF. The CDR3 bases are TGCGCCAGCAGCCAAGGGTTAGCGGGGGGGCTGGCCAAAAACATTCAGTACTTC.

The chain employs TRBV19 and TRBJ1-2; the D gene is possibly TRBD1 (5 bases). V lost 3 bases to trimming and J lost 1 base, with 6 bases between them. The CDR3 runs to 13 residues. CDR1 is LNHDA, CDR2 SQIVND, per germline (reference sequence). In nucleotides, the CDR3 is TGTGCCAGTAGTATTCAGGGTAACTATGGCTACACCTTC. The encoded protein is CASSIQGNYGYTF.

V is TRBV6-5 and J is TRBJ1-1; D unresolved. The CDR3 extends over 13 amino acids. The V gene lost 10 bases and the J gene lost 4 bases, with 16 bases spanning the gap. The V gene's germline CDR1 is MNHEY and CDR2 SVGAGI. The CDR3 region has the DNA TGTGCCACCGCTACTGAAATCGGCACTGAAGCTTTCTTT. Translating it yields CATATEIGTEAFF.

This clone was seen only once. V gene TRBV4-1 combines with J gene TRBJ2-2, with 7 bases lining up with TRBD1. Per germline, CDR1 MGHRA and CDR2 YSYEKL. V lost 2 bases, J lost 6 bases, and 0 bases stayed unmatched. The CDR3 length is 13 residues. The DNA for the CDR3 is TGCGCCAGCAGCCAAACAGGGGCCGGGGAGCTGTTTTTT. It codes for CASSQTGAGELFF.